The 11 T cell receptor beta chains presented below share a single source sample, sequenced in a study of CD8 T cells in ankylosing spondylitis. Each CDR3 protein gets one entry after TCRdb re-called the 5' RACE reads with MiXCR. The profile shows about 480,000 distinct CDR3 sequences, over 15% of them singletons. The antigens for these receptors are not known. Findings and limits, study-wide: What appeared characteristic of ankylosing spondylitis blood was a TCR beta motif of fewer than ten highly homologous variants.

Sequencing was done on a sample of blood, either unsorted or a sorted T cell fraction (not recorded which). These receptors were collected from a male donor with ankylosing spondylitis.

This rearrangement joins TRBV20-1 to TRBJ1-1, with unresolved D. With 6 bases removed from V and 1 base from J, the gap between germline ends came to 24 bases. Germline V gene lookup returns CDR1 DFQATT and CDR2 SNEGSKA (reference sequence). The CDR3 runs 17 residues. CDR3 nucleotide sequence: TGCAGTGCCCCAGTAGGAGGAGGGATTTTTACGAACACTGAAGCTTTCTTT. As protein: CSAPVGGGIFTNTEAFF.

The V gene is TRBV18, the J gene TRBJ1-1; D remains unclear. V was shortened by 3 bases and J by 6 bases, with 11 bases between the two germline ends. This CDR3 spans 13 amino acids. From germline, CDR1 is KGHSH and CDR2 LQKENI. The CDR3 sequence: CASSPSAVAEAFF. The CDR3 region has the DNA TGTGCCAGCTCACCCTCGGCTGTCGCTGAAGCTTTCTTT.

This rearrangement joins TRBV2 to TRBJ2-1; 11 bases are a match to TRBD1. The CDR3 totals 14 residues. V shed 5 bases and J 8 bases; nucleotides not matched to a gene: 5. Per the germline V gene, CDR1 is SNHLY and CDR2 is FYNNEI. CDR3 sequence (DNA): TGTGCCAGCAGTAAGGGACAGGGGGTCCATGAGCAGTTCTTC. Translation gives CASSKGQGVHEQFF. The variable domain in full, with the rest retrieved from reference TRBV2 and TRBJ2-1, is EPEVTQTPSHQVTQMGQEVILRCVPISNHLYFYWYRQILGQKVEFLVSFYNNEISEKSEIFDDQFSVERPDGSNFTLKIRSTKLEDSAMYFCASSKGQGVHEQFFGPGTRLTVL.

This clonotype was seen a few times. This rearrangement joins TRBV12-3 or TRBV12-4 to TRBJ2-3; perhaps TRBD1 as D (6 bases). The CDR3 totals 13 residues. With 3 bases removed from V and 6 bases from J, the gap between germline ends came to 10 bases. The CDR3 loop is CASSLGHADTQYF. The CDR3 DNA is TGTGCCAGCAGTTTGGGACATGCGGATACGCAGTATTTT.

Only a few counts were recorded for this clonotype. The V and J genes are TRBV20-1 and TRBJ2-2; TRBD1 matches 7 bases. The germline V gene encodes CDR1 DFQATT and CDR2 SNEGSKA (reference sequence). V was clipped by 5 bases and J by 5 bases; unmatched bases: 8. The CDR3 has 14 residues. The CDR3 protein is CSAESGTDTGELFF. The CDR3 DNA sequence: TGCAGTGCTGAATCCGGGACAGATACCGGGGAGCTGTTTTTT.

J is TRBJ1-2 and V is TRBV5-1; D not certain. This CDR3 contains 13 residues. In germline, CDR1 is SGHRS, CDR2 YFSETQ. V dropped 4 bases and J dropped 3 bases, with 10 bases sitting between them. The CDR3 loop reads CASSGSGDYGYTF. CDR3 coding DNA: TGCGCCAGCAGCGGGTCGGGCGACTATGGCTACACCTTC. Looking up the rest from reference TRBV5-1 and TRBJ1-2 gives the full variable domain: KAGVTQTPRYLIKTRGQQVTLSCSPISGHRSVSWYQQTPGQGLQFLFEYFSETQRNKGNFPGRFSGRQFSNSRSEMNVSTLELGDSALYLCASSGSGDYGYTFGSGTRLTVV.

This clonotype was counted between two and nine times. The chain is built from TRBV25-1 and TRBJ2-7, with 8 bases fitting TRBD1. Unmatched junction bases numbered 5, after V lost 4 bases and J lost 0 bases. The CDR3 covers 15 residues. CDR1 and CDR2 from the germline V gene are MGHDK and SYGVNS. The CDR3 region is CASSGGQAISYEQYF. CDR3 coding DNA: TGTGCCAGCAGTGGGGGACAGGCGATCTCCTACGAGCAGTACTTC.

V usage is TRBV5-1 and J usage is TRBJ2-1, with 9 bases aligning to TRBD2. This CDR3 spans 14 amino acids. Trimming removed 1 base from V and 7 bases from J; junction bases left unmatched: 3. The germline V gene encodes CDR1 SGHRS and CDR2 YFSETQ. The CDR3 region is CASSLWTSANEQFF. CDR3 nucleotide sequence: TGCGCCAGCAGCTTGTGGACTAGCGCGAATGAGCAGTTCTTC.

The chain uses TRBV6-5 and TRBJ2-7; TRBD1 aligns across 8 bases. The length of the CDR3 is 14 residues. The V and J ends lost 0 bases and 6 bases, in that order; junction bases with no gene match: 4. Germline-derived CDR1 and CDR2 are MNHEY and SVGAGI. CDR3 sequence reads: CASSYSLQGGEQYF. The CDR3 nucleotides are TGTGCCAGCAGTTACTCGCTACAGGGGGGCGAGCAGTACTTC.

The CDR3 loop reads CASSLAIGDSTYEQYF. The CDR3 coding sequence is TGTGCCAGCAGCTTAGCGATCGGGGACAGCACCTACGAGCAGTACTTC. The chain has TRBV7-6 and TRBJ2-7; the match to TRBD1 covers 7 bases. The V and J ends lost 0 bases and 2 bases, in that order; junction bases with no gene match: 7. The CDR3 extends over 16 amino acids. Germline V gene data show CDR1 as SGHVS and CDR2 as FNYEAQ.

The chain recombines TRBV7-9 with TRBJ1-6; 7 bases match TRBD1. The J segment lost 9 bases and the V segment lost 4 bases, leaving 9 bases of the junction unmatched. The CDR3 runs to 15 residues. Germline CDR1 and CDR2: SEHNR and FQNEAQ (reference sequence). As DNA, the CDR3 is TGTGCCAGCAGCTCCCTAGACAGGGAGAGTTCACCCCTCCACTTT. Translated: CASSSLDRESSPLHF.